This T cell receptor (beta chain) is drawn from a study of identifying expanded T cells in peripheral blood. The study's findings and limits: Over approximately two and four weeks, about 17 and 20 clones changed, versus approximately 1.1 between replicates.

Trimming removed 4 bases from V and 0 bases from J, with 17 bases in between. This CDR3 spans 18 amino acids. The germline CDR1 and CDR2 sequences are SGHTS and YDEGEE. As to this clone: Its specificity is not known.

Sequenced by immunoSEQ multiplex PCR; TCRdb stores in-frame clones only, minus some. The sample consists of 50,000 to 75,000 clones, around 87% of them appearing once. No infections or other immune events were documented during collection. The TCR originated in a person aged 18 to 70 in good health. This rearrangement joins TRBV5-8 to TRBJ1-6; no clear D gene. The sample taken for sequencing was blood. CDR3 loop: CASSPDPTWSSYNSPLHF. The CDR3 nucleotides read TGTGCCAGCAGCCCGGACCCGACATGGAGCTCCTATAATTCACCCCTCCACTTT.